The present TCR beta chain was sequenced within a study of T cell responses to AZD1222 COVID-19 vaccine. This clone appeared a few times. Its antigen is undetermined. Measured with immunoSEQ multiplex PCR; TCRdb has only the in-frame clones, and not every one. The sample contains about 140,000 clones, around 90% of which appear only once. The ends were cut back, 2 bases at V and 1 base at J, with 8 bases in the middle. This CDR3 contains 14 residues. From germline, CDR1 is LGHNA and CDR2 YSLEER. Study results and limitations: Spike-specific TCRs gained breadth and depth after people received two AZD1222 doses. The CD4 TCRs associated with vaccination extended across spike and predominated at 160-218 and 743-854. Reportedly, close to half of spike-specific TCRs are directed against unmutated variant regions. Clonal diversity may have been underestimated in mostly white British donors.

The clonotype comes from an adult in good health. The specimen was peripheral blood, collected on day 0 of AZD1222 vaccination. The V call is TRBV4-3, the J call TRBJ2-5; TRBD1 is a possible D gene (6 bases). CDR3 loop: CASSQTGRQETQYF. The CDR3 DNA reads TGCGCCAGCAGCCAAACAGGGCGCCAAGAGACCCAGTACTTC.